This TCR beta chain was recorded in a study of blood T cell repertoires in COVID-19. Sequenced by immunoSEQ multiplex PCR; TCRdb stores in-frame clones only, minus some. The sample yields about 250,000 clones, around nine tenths seen once. V lost 3 bases and J lost 5, with 22 bases in between. Germline V gene lookup returns CDR1 LNHDA and CDR2 SQIVND (reference sequence). The CDR3 has 17 amino acids. This clonotype was obtained from a woman aged 55-69 years who had recovered from COVID-19. V is TRBV19 and J is TRBJ2-5; possible D gene TRBD1, 5 bases. Material: peripheral blood. CDR3 in amino acids: CASSIVHRRQLEETQYF. The CDR3 DNA reads TGTGCCAGTAGTATCGTTCACCGGCGACAGTTGGAGGAGACCCAGTACTTC. The complete variable domain, with remaining parts taken from reference TRBV19 and TRBJ2-5, reads DGGITQSPKYLFRKEGQNVTLSCEQNLNHDAMYWYRQDPGQGLRLIYYSQIVNDFQKGDIAEGYSVSREKKESFPLTVTSAQKNPTAFYLCASSIVHRRQLEETQYFGPGTRLLVL.